What follows is one T cell receptor beta chain and its context. Its antigen is undetermined. The V end was cut by 5 bases, the J end by 1 base, with 11 bases between. The CDR3 length is 14 residues. The germline V gene encodes CDR1 MGHRA and CDR2 YSYEKL. The data were obtained in a study of T-cell memory formation after mild COVID-19. Broader study findings: Shrinking CD4+ clones were chiefly CM and EM; CD8+ ones were chiefly EMRA.

TCRdb passed the 5' RACE reads through MiXCR, listing each CDR3 protein once. The sample yields 220,000 or so distinct CDR3 sequences, 9% to 10% seen once. This TCR was recovered from a man between 18 and 29 years old who had mild COVID-19 (a few samples of this study predate the infection). Cell type and time point are not known. V is TRBV4-1 and J is TRBJ2-5; D is possibly TRBD1 (6 bases). Sample: PBMCs or a T cell subset sorted from them (not recorded which). CDR3 DNA sequence: TGCGCCAGCAGCGGCCGGACAGCCCAAGAGACCCAGTACTTC. It is translated as CASSGRTAQETQYF.